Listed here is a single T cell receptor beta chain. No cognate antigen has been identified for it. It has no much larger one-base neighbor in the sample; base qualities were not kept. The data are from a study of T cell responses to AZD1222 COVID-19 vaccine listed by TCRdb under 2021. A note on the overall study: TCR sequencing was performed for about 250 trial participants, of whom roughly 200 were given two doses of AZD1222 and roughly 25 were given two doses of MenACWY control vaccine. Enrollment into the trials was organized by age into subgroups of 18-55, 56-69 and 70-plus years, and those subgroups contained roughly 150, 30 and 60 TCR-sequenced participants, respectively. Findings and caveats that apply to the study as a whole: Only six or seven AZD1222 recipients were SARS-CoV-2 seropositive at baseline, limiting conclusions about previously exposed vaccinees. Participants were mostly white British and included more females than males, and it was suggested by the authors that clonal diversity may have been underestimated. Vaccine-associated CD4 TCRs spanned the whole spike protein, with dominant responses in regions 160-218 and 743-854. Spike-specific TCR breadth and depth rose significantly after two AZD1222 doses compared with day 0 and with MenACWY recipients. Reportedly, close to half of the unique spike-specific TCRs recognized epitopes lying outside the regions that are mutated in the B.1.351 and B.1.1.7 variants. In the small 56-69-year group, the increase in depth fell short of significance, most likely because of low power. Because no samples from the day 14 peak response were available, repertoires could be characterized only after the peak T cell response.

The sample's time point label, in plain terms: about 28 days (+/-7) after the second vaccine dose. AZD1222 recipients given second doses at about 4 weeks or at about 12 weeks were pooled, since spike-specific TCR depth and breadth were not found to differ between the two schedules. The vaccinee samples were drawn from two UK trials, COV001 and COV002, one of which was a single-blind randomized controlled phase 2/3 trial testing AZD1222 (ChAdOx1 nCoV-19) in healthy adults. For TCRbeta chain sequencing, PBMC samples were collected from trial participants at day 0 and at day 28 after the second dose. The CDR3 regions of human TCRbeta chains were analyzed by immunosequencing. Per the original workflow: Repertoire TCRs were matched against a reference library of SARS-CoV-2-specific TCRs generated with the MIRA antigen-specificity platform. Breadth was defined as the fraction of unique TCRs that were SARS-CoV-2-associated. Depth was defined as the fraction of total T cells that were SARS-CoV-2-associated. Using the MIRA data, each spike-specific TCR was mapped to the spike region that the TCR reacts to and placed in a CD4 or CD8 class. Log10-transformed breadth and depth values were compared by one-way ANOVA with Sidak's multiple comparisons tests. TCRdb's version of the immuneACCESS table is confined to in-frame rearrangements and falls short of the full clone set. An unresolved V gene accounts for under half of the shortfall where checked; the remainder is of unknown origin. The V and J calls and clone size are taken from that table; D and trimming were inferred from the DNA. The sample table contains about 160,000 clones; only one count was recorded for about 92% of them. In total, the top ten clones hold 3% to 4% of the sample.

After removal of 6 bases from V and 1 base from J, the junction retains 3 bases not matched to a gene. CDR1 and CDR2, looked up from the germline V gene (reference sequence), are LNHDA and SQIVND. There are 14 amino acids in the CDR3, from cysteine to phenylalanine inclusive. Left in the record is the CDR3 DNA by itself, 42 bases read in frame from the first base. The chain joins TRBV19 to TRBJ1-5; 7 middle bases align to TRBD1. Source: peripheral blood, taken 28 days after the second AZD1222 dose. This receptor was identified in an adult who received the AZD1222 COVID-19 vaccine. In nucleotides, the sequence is TGTGCCAGTAGACTACAGGGGAGCAATCAGCCCCAGCATTTT. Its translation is CASRLQGSNQPQHF. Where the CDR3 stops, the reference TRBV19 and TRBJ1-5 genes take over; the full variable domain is DGGITQSPKYLFRKEGQNVTLSCEQNLNHDAMYWYRQDPGQGLRLIYYSQIVNDFQKGDIAEGYSVSREKKESFPLTVTSAQKNPTAFYLCASRLQGSNQPQHFGDGTRLSIL.